Given below is one TCR beta chain in context. Its specificity is not known. The CDR3 runs 14 residues. V lost 7 bases and J lost 4; bases outside the gene matches: 9. In germline, CDR1 is SQVTM, CDR2 ANQGSEA. Profiling relied on immunoSEQ multiplex PCR, and the TCRdb table lists in-frame clones only, not all of them. The data show roughly 2.5 million clones, approximately 94% seen once. The data were taken from a study of shared clonotypes between healthy human individuals. Broader study findings: Unshared clonotypes carried lower generation probabilities than those common to all four donors.

The chain recombines TRBV29-1 with TRBJ2-2, with 7 bases aligning to TRBD2. Sequenced: naive CD4+ T cells sorted from blood. Subset noted: CD45RA+ positively selected. This TCR came from a man aged 18 to 35 in good health. CDR3 residues: CSGGGRAGTGELFF. For the CDR3, the DNA is TGCAGCGGTGGTGGGAGGGCGGGCACCGGGGAGCTGTTTTTT.